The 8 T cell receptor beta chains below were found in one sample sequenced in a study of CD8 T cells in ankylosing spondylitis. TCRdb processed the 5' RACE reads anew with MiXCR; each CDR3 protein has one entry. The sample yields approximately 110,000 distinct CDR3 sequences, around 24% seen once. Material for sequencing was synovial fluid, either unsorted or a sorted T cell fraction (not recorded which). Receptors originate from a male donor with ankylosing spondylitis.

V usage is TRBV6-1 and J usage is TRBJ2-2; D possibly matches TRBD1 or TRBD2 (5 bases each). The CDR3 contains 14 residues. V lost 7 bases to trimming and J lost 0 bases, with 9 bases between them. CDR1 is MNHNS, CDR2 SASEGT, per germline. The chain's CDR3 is CASNPGPNTGELFF. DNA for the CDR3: TGTGCCAGCAACCCGGGACCGAACACCGGGGAGCTGTTTTTT.

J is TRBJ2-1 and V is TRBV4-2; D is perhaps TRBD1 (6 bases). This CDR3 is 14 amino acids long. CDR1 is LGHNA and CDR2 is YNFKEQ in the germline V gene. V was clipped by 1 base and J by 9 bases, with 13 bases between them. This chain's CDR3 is CASSQGFRGAEQFF. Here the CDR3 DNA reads TGTGCCAGCAGCCAAGGTTTCAGGGGAGCTGAGCAGTTCTTC.

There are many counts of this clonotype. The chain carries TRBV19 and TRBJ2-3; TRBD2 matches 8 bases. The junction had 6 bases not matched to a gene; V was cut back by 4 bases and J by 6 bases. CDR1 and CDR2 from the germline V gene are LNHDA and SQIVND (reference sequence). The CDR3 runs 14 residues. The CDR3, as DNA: TGTGCCAGTAGTACCGGGAGGGCCGCCGATACGCAGTATTTT. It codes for CASSTGRAADTQYF.

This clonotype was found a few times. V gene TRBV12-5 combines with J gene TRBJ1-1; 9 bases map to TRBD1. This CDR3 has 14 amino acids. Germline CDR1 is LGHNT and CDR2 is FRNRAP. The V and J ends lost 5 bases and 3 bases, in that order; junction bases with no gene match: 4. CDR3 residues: CASGQDRGDTEAFF. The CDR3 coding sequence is TGTGCTAGTGGTCAGGACAGGGGAGACACTGAAGCTTTCTTT.

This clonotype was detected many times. CDR3 in amino acids: CASRQRDRGQDTQYF. For the CDR3, the DNA is TGTGCCAGCAGGCAGAGGGACAGGGGTCAGGATACGCAGTATTTT. The chain couples TRBV7-2 to TRBJ2-3, with 10 bases matching TRBD1. J gave up 6 bases and V 6 bases, and 9 bases lay outside the gene matches. Germline CDR1 is SGHTA and CDR2 is FQGNSA. CDR3 size: 15 residues.

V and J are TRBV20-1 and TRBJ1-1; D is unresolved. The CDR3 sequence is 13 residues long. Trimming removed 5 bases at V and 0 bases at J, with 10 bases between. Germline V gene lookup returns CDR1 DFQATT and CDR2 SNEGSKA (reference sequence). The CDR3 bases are TGCAGTGCTCGTAGGCCCATGAACACTGAAGCTTTCTTT. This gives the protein CSARRPMNTEAFF.

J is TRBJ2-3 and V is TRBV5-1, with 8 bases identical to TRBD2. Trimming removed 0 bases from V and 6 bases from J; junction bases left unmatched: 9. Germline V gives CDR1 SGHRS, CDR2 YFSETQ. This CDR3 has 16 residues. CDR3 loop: CASSLEFLAGLDTQYF. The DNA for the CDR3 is TGCGCCAGCAGCTTGGAATTCTTAGCGGGACTGGATACGCAGTATTTT. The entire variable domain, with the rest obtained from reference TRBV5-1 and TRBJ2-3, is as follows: KAGVTQTPRYLIKTRGQQVTLSCSPISGHRSVSWYQQTPGQGLQFLFEYFSETQRNKGNFPGRFSGRQFSNSRSEMNVSTLELGDSALYLCASSLEFLAGLDTQYFGPGTRLTVL.

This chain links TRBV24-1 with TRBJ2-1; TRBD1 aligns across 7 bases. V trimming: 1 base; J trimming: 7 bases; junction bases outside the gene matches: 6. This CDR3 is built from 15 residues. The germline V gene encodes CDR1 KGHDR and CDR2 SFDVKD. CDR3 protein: CATSDFLDRRNEQFF. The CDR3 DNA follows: TGTGCCACCAGTGATTTTCTGGACAGGCGGAATGAGCAGTTCTTC.